This is a list of T cell receptor beta chains from one sample in a study of Graves' ophthalmopathy and Graves' hyperthyroidism. Each CDR3 protein is one row after TCRdb ran MiXCR on the multiplex PCR reads. The sample holds about 550,000 distinct CDR3 sequences; under 45% are singletons and the top ten take roughly 4%. The sequenced sample consisted of peripheral blood or thyroid tissue (not recorded which). All receptors come from an adult man with Graves' hyperthyroidism. The CDR3 runs from the conserved cysteine through the conserved F or W. Fields, in order: clone size, V gene, J gene, D gene, CDR3 protein, CDR3 DNA. The D gene is left open where the match is weak. Size tells how often a clone was seen (once, few, many) or the class of an expanded clone, and some rows leave it out.

clone_size: few; v_call: TRBV6-5; j_call: TRBJ2-7; d_call: TRBD2; cdr3_aa: CASSYTTSGSQEQYF; cdr3_nt: TGTGCCAGCAGTTACACGACTAGCGGGAGTCAGGAGCAGTACTTC
clone_size: few; v_call: TRBV12-3/TRBV12-4; j_call: TRBJ1-2; d_call: TRBD1; cdr3_aa: CASSEPTTGTYGYTF; cdr3_nt: TGTGCCAGCAGTGAACCAACGACAGGGACCTATGGCTACACCTTC
clone_size: -; v_call: TRBV12-3/TRBV12-4; j_call: TRBJ2-7; d_call: -; cdr3_aa: CASSLVGGPNYEQYF; cdr3_nt: TGTGCCAGCAGTTTGGTGGGGGGCCCAAACTACGAGCAGTACTTC
clone_size: few; v_call: TRBV2; j_call: TRBJ1-2; d_call: -; cdr3_aa: CASRFGNADNYGYTF; cdr3_nt: TGTGCCAGCAGATTTGGCAACGCCGATAACTATGGCTACACCTTC
clone_size: -; v_call: TRBV7-6; j_call: TRBJ2-1; d_call: -; cdr3_aa: CASSLGQGRANEQFF; cdr3_nt: TGTGCCAGCAGCTTAGGGCAGGGACGGGCCAATGAGCAGTTCTTC
clone_size: -; v_call: TRBV7-9; j_call: TRBJ2-5; d_call: TRBD2; cdr3_aa: CASSLPGGLAGEETQYF; cdr3_nt: TGTGCCAGCAGTTTGCCCGGGGGGCTAGCGGGGGAAGAGACCCAGTACTTC
clone_size: many; v_call: TRBV20-1; j_call: TRBJ2-5; d_call: TRBD2; cdr3_aa: CSAIRLAGVGETQYF; cdr3_nt: TGCAGTGCTATTCGGCTAGCGGGAGTGGGGGAGACCCAGTACTTC
clone_size: many; v_call: TRBV19; j_call: TRBJ1-6; d_call: -; cdr3_aa: CATHRDGSYNSPLHF; cdr3_nt: TGTGCCACCCACAGGGACGGCTCCTATAATTCACCCCTCCACTTT
clone_size: few; v_call: TRBV7-9; j_call: TRBJ2-6; d_call: TRBD2; cdr3_aa: CASSLSSGRAPGANVLTF; cdr3_nt: TGTGCCAGCAGCTTATCTAGCGGGAGGGCCCCTGGGGCCAACGTCCTGACTTTC
clone_size: -; v_call: TRBV27; j_call: TRBJ2-7; d_call: -; cdr3_aa: CASSLQDGPYEQYF; cdr3_nt: TGTGCCAGCAGTCTCCAGGACGGCCCCTACGAGCAGTACTTC
clone_size: many; v_call: TRBV5-1; j_call: TRBJ2-2; d_call: -; cdr3_aa: CASSPSNTGELFF; cdr3_nt: TGCGCCAGCAGCCCCTCGAACACCGGGGAGCTGTTTTTT
clone_size: -; v_call: TRBV24-1; j_call: TRBJ2-5; d_call: -; cdr3_aa: CASRTDVTQETQYF; cdr3_nt: TGTGCCAGCAGAACGGACGTGACCCAAGAGACCCAGTACTTC
clone_size: many; v_call: TRBV9; j_call: TRBJ2-2; d_call: -; cdr3_aa: CASSVGPRPDNTGELFF; cdr3_nt: TGTGCCAGCAGCGTAGGTCCCCGCCCGGATAACACCGGGGAGCTGTTTTTT
clone_size: many; v_call: TRBV5-1; j_call: TRBJ2-5; d_call: -; cdr3_aa: CASSLAVGTETQYF; cdr3_nt: TGCGCCAGCAGCTTGGCGGTGGGCACGGAGACCCAGTACTTC
clone_size: -; v_call: TRBV29-1; j_call: TRBJ2-5; d_call: -; cdr3_aa: CSVEDPGVKGTQYF; cdr3_nt: TGCAGCGTTGAAGACCCAGGGGTGAAAGGGACCCAGTACTTC
clone_size: -; v_call: TRBV18; j_call: TRBJ1-2; d_call: TRBD1; cdr3_aa: CASSPRTGIASGYTF; cdr3_nt: TGTGCCAGCTCACCAAGGACAGGGATCGCAAGTGGCTACACCTTC
clone_size: -; v_call: TRBV4-3; j_call: TRBJ1-6; d_call: TRBD1; cdr3_aa: CASSQDEDRVKNNSPLHF; cdr3_nt: TGCGCCAGCAGCCAAGACGAGGACAGGGTAAAGAATAATTCACCCCTCCACTTT
clone_size: few; v_call: TRBV30; j_call: TRBJ1-5; d_call: -; cdr3_aa: CAWGDADQHF; cdr3_nt: TGTGCCTGGGGGGACGCCGACCAGCATTTT
clone_size: -; v_call: TRBV7-9; j_call: TRBJ2-7; d_call: TRBD2; cdr3_aa: CASSALAGGSGEQYF; cdr3_nt: TGTGCCAGCAGCGCCCTAGCGGGGGGGTCTGGTGAGCAGTACTTC
clone_size: many; v_call: TRBV12-5; j_call: TRBJ1-1; d_call: -; cdr3_aa: CASGFYGTEAFF; cdr3_nt: TGTGCTAGTGGTTTTTATGGGACTGAAGCTTTCTTT
clone_size: -; v_call: TRBV5-5; j_call: TRBJ2-3; d_call: -; cdr3_aa: CASSNEWTADTQYF; cdr3_nt: TGTGCCAGCAGTAACGAATGGACGGCAGATACGCAGTATTTT
clone_size: -; v_call: TRBV29-1; j_call: TRBJ2-1; d_call: TRBD2; cdr3_aa: CSVRGGSPGASSYNEQFF; cdr3_nt: TGCAGCGTTCGGGGGGGGAGCCCTGGAGCAAGCTCCTACAATGAGCAGTTCTTC
clone_size: many; v_call: TRBV7-8; j_call: TRBJ2-5; d_call: -; cdr3_aa: CASSHPTRLVETQYF; cdr3_nt: TGTGCCAGCAGCCACCCGACTAGATTGGTTGAGACCCAGTACTTC
clone_size: many; v_call: TRBV10-2; j_call: TRBJ2-7; d_call: TRBD1; cdr3_aa: CASSGRAGTGGPYEQYF; cdr3_nt: TGCGCCAGCTCGGGTAGGGCCGGGACAGGGGGACCCTACGAGCAGTACTTC
clone_size: many; v_call: TRBV29-1; j_call: TRBJ1-2; d_call: -; cdr3_aa: CSVEGDLNGYTF; cdr3_nt: TGCAGCGTTGAGGGGGATCTTAATGGCTACACCTTC
clone_size: -; v_call: TRBV4-2; j_call: TRBJ2-7; d_call: TRBD1; cdr3_aa: CASSQADRVSYEQYF; cdr3_nt: TGTGCCAGCAGCCAAGCGGACAGGGTCTCCTACGAGCAGTACTTC
clone_size: -; v_call: TRBV2; j_call: TRBJ2-3; d_call: -; cdr3_aa: CASSRGNTDTQYF; cdr3_nt: TGTGCCAGCAGTCGCGGTAACACAGATACGCAGTATTTT
clone_size: -; v_call: TRBV20-1; j_call: TRBJ2-3; d_call: TRBD1; cdr3_aa: CSAASGQSSTDTQYF; cdr3_nt: TGCAGTGCAGCATCGGGACAGTCTAGCACAGATACGCAGTATTTT
clone_size: few; v_call: TRBV7-9; j_call: TRBJ2-2; d_call: -; cdr3_aa: CASSLLGGAGADTGELFF; cdr3_nt: TGTGCCAGCAGTCTACTTGGGGGGGCAGGAGCTGACACCGGGGAGCTGTTTTTT
clone_size: -; v_call: TRBV2; j_call: TRBJ2-1; d_call: -; cdr3_aa: CASKGDDEQFF; cdr3_nt: TGTGCCAGCAAGGGGGACGATGAGCAGTTCTTC
clone_size: few; v_call: TRBV11-2; j_call: TRBJ2-1; d_call: TRBD1; cdr3_aa: CASGTDSYNEQFF; cdr3_nt: TGTGCCAGCGGGACAGACTCCTACAATGAGCAGTTCTTC
clone_size: -; v_call: TRBV7-2; j_call: TRBJ2-3; d_call: -; cdr3_aa: CASSLARADTQYF; cdr3_nt: TGTGCCAGCAGCTTAGCGCGGGCAGATACGCAGTATTTT
clone_size: -; v_call: TRBV20-1; j_call: TRBJ1-1; d_call: -; cdr3_aa: CSARFPGDNEQFF; cdr3_nt: TGCAGTGCTAGATTCCCCGGGGACAATGAGCAGTTCTTT
clone_size: few; v_call: TRBV7-9; j_call: TRBJ1-2; d_call: -; cdr3_aa: CASSRDIFNYGYTF; cdr3_nt: TGTGCCAGCAGTCGCGACATATTTAACTATGGCTACACCTTC
clone_size: many; v_call: TRBV20-1; j_call: TRBJ2-5; d_call: TRBD2; cdr3_aa: CSASATGLAGPPVAQYF; cdr3_nt: TGCAGTGCTAGCGCTACCGGACTAGCGGGCCCCCCGGTGGCCCAGTACTTC
clone_size: many; v_call: TRBV2; j_call: TRBJ1-1; d_call: -; cdr3_aa: CAPRSMNTEAFF; cdr3_nt: TGTGCCCCTCGCAGCATGAACACTGAAGCTTTCTTT
clone_size: -; v_call: TRBV5-8; j_call: TRBJ2-5; d_call: TRBD1; cdr3_aa: CASSSGQGAYQETQYF; cdr3_nt: TGTGCCAGCAGCTCGGGACAGGGGGCCTACCAAGAGACCCAGTACTTC
clone_size: few; v_call: TRBV30; j_call: TRBJ1-2; d_call: -; cdr3_aa: CAWRRTPLLNYGYTF; cdr3_nt: TGTGCCTGGAGGAGGACACCCCTGTTGAACTATGGCTACACCTTT
clone_size: -; v_call: TRBV10-3; j_call: TRBJ2-7; d_call: TRBD1; cdr3_aa: CASSSDRGTPYEQYF; cdr3_nt: TGTGCCAGCAGCTCGGACAGGGGTACTCCCTACGAGCAGTACTTC
clone_size: -; v_call: TRBV29-1; j_call: TRBJ2-2; d_call: TRBD1; cdr3_aa: CRPGQGSGELFF; cdr3_nt: TGCAGGCCGGGACAGGGGAGCGGGGAGCTGTTTTTT
clone_size: -; v_call: TRBV24-1; j_call: TRBJ1-4; d_call: TRBD1; cdr3_aa: CATRKRDRGNEKLFF; cdr3_nt: TGTGCCACCAGAAAGCGGGACAGGGGGAATGAAAAACTGTTTTTT
clone_size: many; v_call: TRBV10-3; j_call: TRBJ1-1; d_call: TRBD1; cdr3_aa: CAISAGTAQMNTEAFF; cdr3_nt: TGTGCCATCAGTGCCGGGACAGCCCAAATGAACACTGAAGCTTTCTTT
clone_size: few; v_call: TRBV7-9; j_call: TRBJ2-5; d_call: -; cdr3_aa: CASSLYGAEETQYF; cdr3_nt: TGTGCCAGCAGCTTGTATGGGGCTGAAGAGACCCAGTACTTC
clone_size: -; v_call: TRBV11-2; j_call: TRBJ2-7; d_call: -; cdr3_aa: CASSSLRQGYEQYF; cdr3_nt: TGTGCCAGCAGCTCCCTCCGGCAGGGGTACGAGCAGTACTTC
clone_size: -; v_call: TRBV7-9; j_call: TRBJ2-3; d_call: -; cdr3_aa: CASSLRGISTDTQYF; cdr3_nt: TGTGCCAGCAGCTTACGAGGGATTAGCACAGATACGCAGTATTTT
clone_size: many; v_call: TRBV29-1; j_call: TRBJ1-1; d_call: -; cdr3_aa: CSVNRNTEAFF; cdr3_nt: TGCAGCGTTAACAGGAACACTGAAGCTTTCTTT
clone_size: -; v_call: TRBV20-1; j_call: TRBJ2-5; d_call: TRBD1; cdr3_aa: CSAKGQGKMETQYF; cdr3_nt: TGCAGCGCCAAGGGACAGGGGAAAATGGAGACCCAGTACTTC
clone_size: -; v_call: TRBV6-6; j_call: TRBJ1-5; d_call: -; cdr3_aa: CASSYSRGGNQPQHF; cdr3_nt: TGTGCCAGCAGTTACTCCAGGGGCGGGAATCAGCCCCAGCATTTT